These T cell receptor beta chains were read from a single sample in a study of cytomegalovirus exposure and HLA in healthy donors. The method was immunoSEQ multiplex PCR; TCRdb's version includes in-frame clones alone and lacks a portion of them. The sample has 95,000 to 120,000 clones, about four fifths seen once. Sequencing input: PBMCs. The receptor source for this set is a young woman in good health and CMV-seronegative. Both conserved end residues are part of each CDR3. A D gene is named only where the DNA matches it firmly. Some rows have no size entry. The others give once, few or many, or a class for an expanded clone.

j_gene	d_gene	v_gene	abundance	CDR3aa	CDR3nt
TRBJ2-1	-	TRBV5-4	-	CASSFGGPRYNEQFF	TGTGCCAGCAGCTTCGGCGGGCCCAGATACAATGAGCAGTTCTTC
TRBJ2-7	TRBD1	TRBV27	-	CASSRTGTYEQYF	TGTGCCAGCAGCCGGACAGGGACCTACGAGCAGTACTTC
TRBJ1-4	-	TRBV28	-	CASSFRGTNEKLFF	TGTGCCAGCAGTTTCAGGGGTACGAATGAAAAACTGTTTTTT
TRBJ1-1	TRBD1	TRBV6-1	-	CASSEGQGAFF	TGTGCCAGCAGTGAGGGACAGGGAGCTTTCTTT
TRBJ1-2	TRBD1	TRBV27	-	CASSQGASYGYTF	TGTGCCAGCAGTCAGGGGGCGAGCTATGGCTACACCTTC
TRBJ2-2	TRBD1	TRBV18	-	CASSPAQGTNTGELFF	TGTGCCAGCTCACCAGCACAGGGGACGAACACCGGGGAGCTGTTTTTT
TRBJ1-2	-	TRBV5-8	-	CASSLRQIYGYTF	TGTGCCAGCAGCTTGAGACAGATCTATGGCTACACCTTC
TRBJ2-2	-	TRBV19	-	CASTMGQNTGELFF	TGTGCCAGTACTATGGGACAGAACACCGGGGAGCTGTTTTTT
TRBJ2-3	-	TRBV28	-	CATTLGGPDTDTQYF	TGTGCCACCACTTTGGGGGGGCCGGACACAGATACGCAGTATTTT
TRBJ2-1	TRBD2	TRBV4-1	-	CASSLSGRADNEQFF	TGCGCCAGCAGCCTTAGCGGGAGGGCCGACAATGAGCAGTTCTTC
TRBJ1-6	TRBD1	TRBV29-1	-	CSARDRDNSPLHF	TGCAGCGCCCGGGACAGGGACAATTCACCCCTCCACTTT
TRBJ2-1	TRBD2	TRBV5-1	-	CASSLAGTRDNEQFF	TGCGCCAGCAGCTTGGCCGGGACTAGAGACAATGAGCAGTTCTTC
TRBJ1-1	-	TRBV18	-	CASSRSGLTSNTEAFF	TGTGCCAGCTCACGATCGGGACTCACTTCGAACACTGAAGCTTTCTTT
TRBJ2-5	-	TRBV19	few	CASSMGAGDLETQYF	TGTGCCAGTAGTATGGGGGCAGGAGATCTAGAGACCCAGTACTTC
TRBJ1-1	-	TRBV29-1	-	CSVAPWNTEAFF	TGCAGCGTTGCCCCCTGGAACACTGAAGCTTTCTTT
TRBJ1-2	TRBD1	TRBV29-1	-	CSAAKTGPNDGYTF	TGCAGCGCCGCCAAGACAGGGCCTAATGATGGCTACACCTTC
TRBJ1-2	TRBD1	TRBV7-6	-	CASSLVQGEGYTF	TGTGCCAGCAGCTTAGTACAGGGGGAAGGCTACACCTTC
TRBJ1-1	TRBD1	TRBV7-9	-	CASSGGQGVAFF	TGTGCCAGCAGCGGAGGACAGGGGGTAGCTTTCTTT
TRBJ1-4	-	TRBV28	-	CASSLGENEKLFF	TGTGCCAGCAGTTTGGGAGAGAATGAAAAACTGTTTTTT
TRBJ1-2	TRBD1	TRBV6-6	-	CASSLTGGHNYGYTF	TGTGCCAGCAGTTTAACAGGGGGCCATAACTATGGCTACACCTTC
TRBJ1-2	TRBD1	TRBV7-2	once	CASSLAGASTGIDF	TGTGCCAGCAGCTTAGCTGGGGCCTCGACAGGGATTGACTTC
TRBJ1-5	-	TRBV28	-	CASSLTLSNQPQHF	TGTGCCAGCAGCCTGACTCTTAGCAATCAGCCCCAGCATTTT
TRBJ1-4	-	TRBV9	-	CASSAVMAGEKLFF	TGTGCCAGCAGCGCCGTTATGGCGGGGGAAAAACTGTTTTTT
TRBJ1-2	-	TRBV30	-	CAWSIQYGYTF	TGTGCCTGGAGTATCCAATATGGCTACACCTTC
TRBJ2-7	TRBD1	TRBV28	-	CASSLRDRRFYEQYF	TGTGCCAGCAGTCTCCGGGACAGGCGTTTCTACGAGCAGTACTTC
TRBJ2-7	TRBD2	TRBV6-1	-	CASSGTSGRGNEQYF	TGTGCCAGCAGTGGGACTAGCGGGAGGGGTAACGAGCAGTACTTC
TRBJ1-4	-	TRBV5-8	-	CASTLGGVNEKLFF	TGTGCCAGCACCCTAGGGGGGGTTAATGAAAAACTGTTTTTT
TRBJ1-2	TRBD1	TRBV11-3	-	CASSLTGQGAPGYGYTF	TGTGCCAGCAGCTTAACCGGACAGGGGGCGCCAGGCTATGGCTACACCTTC
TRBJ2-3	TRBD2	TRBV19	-	CASSLRTSGGTDTQYF	TGTGCCAGTAGTCTTCGGACTAGCGGTGGCACAGATACGCAGTATTTT
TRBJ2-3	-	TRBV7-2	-	CASSLAASASTDTQYF	TGTGCCAGCAGCTTAGCGGCTAGCGCTAGCACAGATACGCAGTATTTT
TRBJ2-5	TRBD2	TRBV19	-	CASRAGTSVETQYF	TGTGCCAGTAGAGCCGGGACTAGCGTTGAGACCCAGTACTTC
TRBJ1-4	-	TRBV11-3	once	CASSLKRGVGELFF	TGTGCCAGCAGCTTAAAGCGGGGCGTCGGGGAACTGTTTTTT
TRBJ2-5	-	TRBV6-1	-	CASSEGQGGIGTQYF	TGTGCCAGCAGTGAAGGTCAGGGTGGGATCGGGACCCAGTACTTC
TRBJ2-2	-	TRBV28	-	CASSFGGKSPGELFF	TGTGCCAGCAGTTTCGGAGGAAAGTCCCCCGGGGAGCTGTTTTTT
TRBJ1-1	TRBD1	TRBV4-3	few	CASSRDRGRTEAFF	TGCGCCAGCAGCCGCGACAGGGGTAGAACTGAAGCTTTCTTT
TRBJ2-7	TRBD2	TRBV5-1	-	CASSVTSASSYEQYF	TGCGCCAGCAGCGTCACTAGCGCAAGCTCCTACGAGCAGTACTTC
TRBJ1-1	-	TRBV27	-	CASSFRENTEAFF	TGTGCCAGCAGTTTTCGGGAGAACACTGAAGCTTTCTTT